The present TCR beta chain was sequenced within a study of blood T cell repertoires in COVID-19. V shed 5 bases and J shed 6 bases, with 17 bases lying between them. CDR1 is SGHTA, CDR2 FQGTGA, per germline. The CDR3 is 15 residues long. Assay used: immunoSEQ multiplex PCR; TCRdb lists only in-frame clones, some missing. The table lists approximately 210,000 clones, 81% of them singletons, with approximately 9% in the top ten. The sample consisted of PBMCs or T cells enriched from blood (not recorded which). This clonotype was obtained from a woman in her forties or fifties with acute COVID-19. The chain has TRBV7-3 and TRBJ2-1, with D possibly TRBD2 on 6 matching bases. This CDR3 reads CASSPAGGTFNEQFF. CDR3 nucleotide sequence: TGTGCCAGCAGCCCCGCCGGCGGGACCTTCAATGAGCAGTTCTTC.